Listed below are T cell receptor beta chains from one sample, sequenced in a study of vaccination and CD4 T cells after COVID-19. TCRdb re-called the PCR reads through MiXCR, storing one row per CDR3 protein. The sample has approximately 20,000 distinct CDR3 sequences, under 55% seen once. No cognate antigen is known for these TCRs. Specimen: CD4+ T cells from blood, cultured in vitro. The receptors stem from a human donor who had recovered from COVID-19. Each CDR3 is given with its conserved first and last residue. Fields, in order: D gene, J gene, V gene, clone size, CDR3 DNA, CDR3 protein. D genes are given only for firm matches. Only some rows state a clone size, as once, few, many or a class for expanded clones.

.	TRBJ2-3	TRBV20-1	once	TGCAGTGCCAGTGGAGGGTTTGGCACAGATACGCAGTATTTT	CSASGGFGTDTQYF
.	TRBJ2-5	TRBV7-3	few	TGTGCCAGCAGCTCCCCCGGGGGGACCCAGTACTTC	CASSSPGGTQYF
.	TRBJ2-3	TRBV2	.	TGTGCCAGCAGCCTAACACCGTATACGCAGTATTTT	CASSLTPYTQYF
TRBD2	TRBJ2-4	TRBV20-1	.	TGCAGTGCCCCGGGACTATCACCCCCAATAGCCAAAAACATTCAGTACTTC	CSAPGLSPPIAKNIQYF
TRBD2	TRBJ2-5	TRBV5-4	.	TGTGCCACCCGTGCTAGCGGACAAGAGACCCAGTACTTC	CATRASGQETQYF
.	TRBJ1-1	TRBV7-9	few	TGTGCCAGCAGCCCCCGGACCGGTATGAACACTGAAGCTTTCTTT	CASSPRTGMNTEAFF
.	TRBJ2-2	TRBV30	.	TGTGCCTGGAGTTTCTGGGGTCCCGGGGAGCTGTTTTTT	CAWSFWGPGELFF
TRBD1	TRBJ2-2	TRBV7-3	few	TGTGCCAGCAGCTTAAGGGACAGAGCCACCGGGGAGCTGTTTTTT	CASSLRDRATGELFF
.	TRBJ1-6	TRBV12-3/TRBV12-4	few	TGTGCCAGCAGACCCTTGTGGGATTCACCCCTCCACTTT	CASRPLWDSPLHF
.	TRBJ1-2	TRBV2	.	TGTGCCAGTGGGTTTGATGGCCCTGAGAGGACCTTC	CASGFDGPERTF
TRBD1	TRBJ1-2	TRBV5-8	.	TGTGCCAGCAGCTCTCGACAGGGACGCTACACCTTC	CASSSRQGRYTF
.	TRBJ1-1	TRBV7-9	few	TGTGCCAGCAGCCCAGCCTATGGGGGGAACACTGAAGCTTTCTTT	CASSPAYGGNTEAFF
TRBD1	TRBJ2-3	TRBV2	.	TGTGCCAGCATTAGCGACAGGGTAGGAGATACGCAGTATTTT	CASISDRVGDTQYF
.	TRBJ1-2	TRBV7-2	.	TGTGCCAGCAGCTTAGGGAGGGCCGGGGCTAACTATGGCTACACCTTC	CASSLGRAGANYGYTF